This is a list of T cell receptor beta chains from one sample in a study of shared clonotypes between healthy human individuals. The assay was immunoSEQ multiplex PCR, and TCRdb's table has in-frame clones only and misses some. The table lists nearly 1 million clones, approximately 80% of them singletons. Sequences were obtained from memory CD4+ T cells sorted from blood. All receptors come from a man younger than 35 in good health. Each CDR3 is given with its conserved first and last residue. Where a row states a size, it is once, few, many or the class of an expanded clone; other rows omit it.

clone_size: -; v_call: TRBV7-8; cdr3_aa: CASRRSSGYNTGELFF
clone_size: -; v_call: TRBV6-1; cdr3_aa: CASSDRAWGRGPTGNTIYF
clone_size: -; v_call: TRBV10-3; cdr3_aa: CAISEQGGGSGYTF
clone_size: -; v_call: TRBV7-6; cdr3_aa: CASSVIYQETQYF
clone_size: few; v_call: TRBV4-1; cdr3_aa: CASSQDRKGYTF
clone_size: -; v_call: TRBV28; cdr3_aa: CASSFSDRDWYGYTF
clone_size: -; v_call: TRBV19; cdr3_aa: CASKPSGTNGELFF
clone_size: -; v_call: TRBV5-1; cdr3_aa: CASSSRGSTRGETQYF
clone_size: -; v_call: TRBV5-1; cdr3_aa: CASSPTGSNTGELFF
clone_size: many; v_call: TRBV15; cdr3_aa: CATSRDASYHTGANVLTF
clone_size: -; v_call: TRBV5-1; cdr3_aa: CASSFGTGYGYTF
clone_size: -; v_call: TRBV10-1; cdr3_aa: CASSERTDNEQFF
clone_size: -; v_call: TRBV10-2; cdr3_aa: CASSEGLGRITYEQYF
clone_size: -; v_call: TRBV2; cdr3_aa: CASSTTGTQYF
clone_size: -; v_call: TRBV2; cdr3_aa: CASSEGGPTVDGYTF
clone_size: -; v_call: TRBV5-4; cdr3_aa: CASSSFGMNQPQHF